A single sample gave rise to the 11 T cell receptor beta chains below, sequenced in a study of shared clonotypes between healthy human individuals. TCRdb keeps only in-frame clones here, not all; method: immunoSEQ multiplex PCR. The sample shows about 480,000 clones, roughly 78% of them seen only once. The sequencing input was PBMCs. These receptors were obtained from a woman between 40 and 55 years old in good health. Some clones in this sample may be carry-over from other donors' samples.

The chain employs TRBV7-9 and TRBJ1-2; weak D call: TRBD1 (5 bases). The germline gives CDR1 SEHNR, CDR2 FQNEAQ (reference sequence). V lost 0 bases, J lost 8 bases, and 10 bases lay in between. The CDR3 length is 13 residues. The CDR3: CASSLAEGHGYTF. The CDR3 DNA is TGTGCCAGCAGCTTAGCGGAGGGGCACGGCTACACCTTC.

The chain carries TRBV18 and TRBJ2-7, with D hard to call. With 3 bases removed from V and 0 bases from J, the gap between germline ends came to 15 bases. The CDR3 contains 16 residues. Germline V lookup: CDR1 KGHSH, CDR2 LQKENI. As DNA, the CDR3 is TGTGCCAGCTCACCCACTTCCGTGGGCGGCTCCTACGAGCAGTACTTC. Translated, it gives CASSPTSVGGSYEQYF. Filled out from reference TRBV18 and TRBJ2-7, the complete variable domain reads NAGVMQNPRHLVRRRGQEARLRCSPMKGHSHVYWYRQLPEEGLKFMVYLQKENIIDESGMPKERFSAEFPKEGPSILRIQQVVRGDSAAYFCASSPTSVGGSYEQYFGPGTRLTVT.

V usage is TRBV5-4 and J usage is TRBJ2-5, with 8 nucleotides matching TRBD2. CDR3 length: 17 amino acids. With V trimmed by 4 bases and J by 2 bases, 13 bases remained unmatched. Germline V gene data show CDR1 as SGHNT and CDR2 as YYREEE (reference sequence). CDR3 DNA sequence: TGTGCCAGCAGCCAAGATCCCCCGGCTAGCGGGCAAGAGACCCAGTACTTC. This encodes CASSQDPPASGQETQYF.

Worth noting for this clone: Within the sample, other DNA sequences also encode this same CDR3. The chain's CDR3 is CASRTSGGSYNEQFF. The DNA of the CDR3 is TGTGCCAGCAGGACTAGCGGTGGTTCCTACAATGAGCAGTTCTTC. V and J are TRBV2 and TRBJ2-1, with 9 bases identical to TRBD2. V trimming: 6 bases; J trimming: 1 base; junction bases outside the gene matches: 4. Germline V gene lookup returns CDR1 SNHLY and CDR2 FYNNEI. This CDR3 has 15 residues.

The chain links TRBV2 to TRBJ2-7; D may be TRBD1 or TRBD2 (5 bases each). V shed 7 bases and J shed 5 bases, with 12 bases lying between them. This CDR3 is built from 12 residues. Germline V gives CDR1 SNHLY, CDR2 FYNNEI. The CDR3 reads CASTPWGNEQYF. The CDR3 DNA reads TGTGCCAGCACCCCTTGGGGGAACGAGCAGTACTTC.

V gene TRBV19 combines with J gene TRBJ2-5; D is possibly TRBD2 (6 bases). The CDR3 is 14 amino acids. CDR1 and CDR2 (germline): LNHDA, SQIVND (reference sequence). Trimming left V 8 bases short and J 9 bases short, with 22 bases between. CDR3 DNA: TGTGCCAGTGGCAGACGGGACTCCCCTTGGTCCCAGTACTTC. Translating gives CASGRRDSPWSQYF.

This clone was recorded only once. J is TRBJ2-1 and V is TRBV5-1; 7 bases are shared with TRBD2. Germline V gene data show CDR1 as SGHRS and CDR2 as YFSETQ. The CDR3 loop spans 16 amino acids. V gave up 1 base and J gave up 6 bases; unmatched junction bases: 10. CDR3 residues: CASSLQWEGEGNEQFF. Here the CDR3 DNA reads TGCGCCAGCAGCTTGCAGTGGGAGGGCGAAGGCAATGAGCAGTTCTTC.

This clone came up once. The chain carries TRBV11-2 and TRBJ1-5; TRBD1 matches 8 bases. Losses at the gene ends were 6 bases for V and 4 bases for J; bases not matched to a gene: 5. This CDR3 spans 14 amino acids. The germline V gene encodes CDR1 SGHAT and CDR2 FQNNGV. The CDR3 sequence is CASSQDRVNQPQHF. CDR3 nucleotides: TGTGCCAGCAGTCAGGACAGGGTGAATCAGCCCCAGCATTTT.

CDR3 protein: CASSPGTSPNNEQFF. The DNA for the CDR3 is TGTGCCAGCAGTCCCGGGACTAGCCCCAACAATGAGCAGTTCTTC. This sequence joins TRBV5-4 and TRBJ2-1; 9 bases match TRBD2. The CDR3 is 15 amino acids. Germline V gives CDR1 SGHNT, CDR2 YYREEE (reference sequence). The junction had 8 bases not matched to a gene; V was cut back by 5 bases and J by 5 bases.

The rearrangement links TRBV6-4 to TRBJ2-3, with D possibly matching TRBD2 (6 bases). The CDR3 totals 15 residues. Trimming shortened V by 3 bases and J by 0 bases, and 10 bases separated the two germline ends. From germline, CDR1 is MRHNA and CDR2 SNTAGT. The CDR3 DNA follows: TGTGCCAGCAGTGATGGGGGGAAGAGCACAGATACGCAGTATTTT. Translated: CASSDGGKSTDTQYF.

The chain uses TRBV18 and TRBJ2-4; either TRBD1 or TRBD2 may fit D (5 bases each). V was cut by 4 bases and J by 6 bases, with 25 bases left in between. Per the germline V gene, CDR1 is KGHSH and CDR2 is LQKENI. This CDR3 comprises 18 residues. In DNA form, the CDR3 reads TGTGCCAGCTCACGCGATGAGGGGTTCGTAGGCCGAAGAAACATTCAGTACTTC. The encoded protein is CASSRDEGFVGRRNIQYF.